This TCR beta chain was found in a study of spatial heterogeneity in lung cancer. Study-wide background: Strongly correlated with TCR transcript counts in tumor regions was a T cell module score, which was a transcriptional module score calculated from matched bulk RNA-seq.

Time point given: sample taken at primary tumor resection. Donation came from around 72 patients with untreated early-stage non-small cell lung cancer. From tumor, nontumor lung or frozen PBMC, whole RNA was taken unsorted for sequencing. This clonotype is labeled as medium-sized. What it recognizes is unknown. V lost 9 bases to trimming and J lost 1 base; unmatched junction nucleotides: 9. Germline V CDR1 and CDR2: MNHEY, SMNVEV (reference sequence). The CDR3 spans 15 residues. From the 5' RACE reads, TCRdb called clonotypes with MiXCR, one entry per CDR3 protein. The sample records 2,000 or so distinct CDR3 sequences, roughly 1.1% being singletons. Study-wide points: Tumors with more nonsynonymous mutations had more expanded intratumoral alpha and beta TCRs. In tumor T cells, estimated coverage reached roughly 7% for alpha chains and around 12% for beta chains.

The TCR sequence derives from a male donor with early-stage non-small cell lung cancer. Sequencing was performed on lung tumor tissue, taken at surgery. The J gene is TRBJ1-5, the V gene TRBV27; 7 nucleotides line up with TRBD1. Here the CDR3 reads CASAYTGASNQPQHF. CDR3 in DNA: TGTGCCAGTGCGTATACAGGGGCGAGCAATCAGCCCCAGCATTTT.